Listed here are 32 T cell receptor beta chains from one sample, sequenced in a study of blood T cells in healthy people across ages. Through a sample-barcoded 5' primer and a J-beta primer mix, a second PCR was run for roughly 7 to 11 cycles. TCRdb re-derived calls from the 5' RACE reads in MiXCR, one entry per CDR3 protein. The profile shows 800,000 or so distinct CDR3 sequences, 20% to 30% of them singletons. This sample also belongs to another study, concerning T cells of mothers and their children.

The sequenced material came from blood. These receptors were taken from a boy between 5 and 17 years old in good health.

The genes are TRBV7-2 and TRBJ2-4, with D tentatively TRBD2 (6 bases). CDR3 length equals 14 residues. Germline V gives CDR1 SGHTA, CDR2 FQGNSA. V was cut by 5 bases and J by 5 bases, with 13 bases left in between. CDR3 nucleotide sequence: TGTGCCAGCAGCGATCGGGAGTGGGAAAACATTCAGTACTTC. This codes for CASSDREWENIQYF.

This clonotype was seen more than once but under ten times. The V gene is TRBV20-1, the J gene TRBJ2-5; D is ambiguous. The CDR3 totals 13 residues. V was shortened by 3 bases and J by 2 bases, with 10 bases between the two germline ends. The germline V gene has CDR1 DFQATT and CDR2 SNEGSKA (reference sequence). For the CDR3, the DNA is TGCAGTGCTAGGAGACATGTTCAAGAGACCCAGTACTTC. Translation: CSARRHVQETQYF.

J is TRBJ1-2 and V is TRBV3-1, with D unclear. V lost 1 base to trimming and J lost 0 bases, with 12 bases between them. Germline V CDR1 and CDR2: LGHDT, YNNKEL (reference sequence). The CDR3 spans 16 residues. In nucleotides, the CDR3 is TGTGCCAGCAGCCAAGTACGCGGGCTTCCTAACTATGGCTACACCTTC. It encodes CASSQVRGLPNYGYTF.

In the case of this clonotype: The junction departs from the called germline gene at one end, perhaps through a read error. This chain uses TRBV7-2 with TRBJ1-2, with D hard to call. The CDR3 sequence is 14 residues long. Germline lookup yields CDR1 SGHTA and CDR2 FQGNSA. CDR3 sequence reads: CANSLGGIVDGYTF. Written as DNA, the CDR3 is TGTGCCAACAGCTTAGGTGGGATTGTAGATGGCTACACCTTC.

The J gene is TRBJ2-7, the V gene TRBV5-5; 7 nucleotides align to TRBD1. This CDR3 spans 15 amino acids. V trimming: 3 bases; J trimming: 1 base; junction bases outside the gene matches: 7. Germline V lookup: CDR1 SGHKS, CDR2 YYEKEE (reference sequence). The CDR3 coding sequence is TGTGCCAGCAGCTGGACCGGGACAGAGTCCTACGAGCAGTACTTC. As protein: CASSWTGTESYEQYF.

This clonotype has a handful of counts. The rearrangement links TRBV6-5 to TRBJ2-1; 8 bases are a match to TRBD2. The CDR3 is 17 residues long. With V trimmed by 7 bases and J by 6 bases, 17 bases remained unmatched. Germline V gene lookup returns CDR1 MNHEY and CDR2 SVGAGI. The CDR3 DNA follows: TGTGCCAGCAAGCTAAGACGGGGGGGTTATTTGAGCAATGAGCAGTTCTTC. Translated: CASKLRRGGYLSNEQFF.

This clonotype was recorded a few times. The chain is built from TRBV29-1 and TRBJ2-5; the match to TRBD2 covers 8 bases. The end of the DNA is better explained by TRBJ2-1, so the J call may be wrong. CDR3 length: 14 amino acids. Germline lookup yields CDR1 SQVTM and CDR2 ANQGSEA. The CDR3: CSVEIGRAYNEQFF. The CDR3 DNA is TGCAGCGTTGAAATCGGGAGGGCCTACAATGAGCAGTTCTTC.

In nucleotides, the CDR3 is TGTGCCAGCAGCGCGGGGGGACTCCCGGGGGAGACCCAGTACTTC. Residues: CASSAGGLPGETQYF. This chain joins TRBV5-5 and TRBJ2-5; 8 bases align to TRBD2. Germline CDR1 is SGHKS and CDR2 is YYEKEE (reference sequence). This CDR3 contains 15 residues. V lost 4 bases and J lost 5; bases outside the gene matches: 10.

This clonotype was observed a handful of times. CDR3 in amino acids: CASSFRRDYRTDTQYF. DNA for the CDR3: TGTGCCAGCAGTTTTCGACGGGACTACCGCACAGATACGCAGTATTTT. V usage is TRBV12-3 or TRBV12-4 and J usage is TRBJ2-3, with 7 bases identical to TRBD2. The trim removed 3 bases at V and 1 base at J, leaving 7 bases unmatched. This CDR3 comprises 16 residues.

Worth noting for this clonotype: A read error may produce the germline difference seen at one junction end. The chain uses TRBV20-1 and TRBJ1-5; maybe TRBD1 (6 bases). CDR1 and CDR2 (germline): DFQATT, SNEGSKA (reference sequence). This CDR3 has 15 residues. CDR3 sequence reads: CGARDLGGASQPQHF. The CDR3 DNA is TGCGGTGCTAGAGATCTCGGGGGGGCGAGTCAGCCCCAGCATTTT.

This clonotype has ten or more counts. The chain employs TRBV5-1 and TRBJ2-3; the D is unclear. CDR3 length: 13 residues. V lost 2 bases to trimming and J lost 0 bases, with 4 bases between them. Germline V gene sequence: CDR1 SGHRS, CDR2 YFSETQ. The CDR3 bases are TGCGCCAGCAGCTTAACCAGCACAGATACGCAGTATTTT. Protein: CASSLTSTDTQYF.

The rearrangement links TRBV18 to TRBJ2-1; D unclear. The V and J ends lost 6 bases and 7 bases respectively, with 25 bases between them. The CDR3 covers 17 residues. The germline CDR1 and CDR2 sequences are KGHSH and LQKENI. In DNA, the CDR3 is TGTGCCAGCTCCTTAACCCCCGGTGTAGGTCCACAGAATGAGCAGTTCTTC. It codes for CASSLTPGVGPQNEQFF.

V gene TRBV11-2 combines with J gene TRBJ2-7; D unresolved. The CDR3 has 16 amino acids. Trimming removed 5 bases from V and 0 bases from J, with 17 bases in between. The germline V gene has CDR1 SGHAT and CDR2 FQNNGV. As DNA, the CDR3 is TGTGCCAGCAGCACGATAAAAGGGTCGGACTCCTACGAGCAGTACTTC. This encodes CASSTIKGSDSYEQYF.

The J gene is TRBJ2-6, the V gene TRBV18; D unresolved. V lost 6 bases to trimming and J lost 0 bases, with 12 bases between them. Germline CDR1 and CDR2: KGHSH and LQKENI. This CDR3 comprises 16 residues. The CDR3 here is CASSQSLDSGANVLTF. CDR3 in DNA: TGTGCCAGCTCTCAGAGCCTGGACTCTGGGGCCAACGTCCTGACTTTC.

The chain recombines TRBV18 with TRBJ1-1; TRBD1 matches at 7 bases. The CDR3 extends over 15 amino acids. J lost 3 bases, V lost 3 bases, and 7 bases had no gene match. Looked up from germline, CDR1 is KGHSH and CDR2 is LQKENI. The CDR3: CASSPRGVLDTEAFF. CDR3 bases: TGTGCCAGCTCACCCAGGGGGGTCTTGGACACTGAAGCTTTCTTT.

This clonotype was recorded a few times. The CDR3 DNA reads as TGTGCCAGCAGTGGTCGACTAGCGGGAGGACAAGAGACCCAGTACTTC. Translated, it gives CASSGRLAGGQETQYF. J is TRBJ2-5 and V is TRBV2; 13 nucleotides align to TRBD2. The length of the CDR3 is 16 residues. J gave up 2 bases and V 4 bases, and 4 bases lay outside the gene matches. Germline V gives CDR1 SNHLY, CDR2 FYNNEI. The entire variable domain, with the rest obtained from reference TRBV2 and TRBJ2-5, is as follows: EPEVTQTPSHQVTQMGQEVILRCVPISNHLYFYWYRQILGQKVEFLVSFYNNEISEKSEIFDDQFSVERPDGSNFTLKIRSTKLEDSAMYFCASSGRLAGGQETQYFGPGTRLLVL.

This clonotype was recorded a few times. The chain uses TRBV28 and TRBJ1-5, with TRBD1 as a possible D gene (6 bases). Trimming pared 3 bases from V and 4 bases from J, leaving 13 bases between. The CDR3 has 15 residues. Germline values: CDR1 MDHEN, CDR2 SYDVKM. CDR3 nucleotide sequence: TGTGCCAGCAGTTTTTTCTCGGGGGCGAATCAGCCCCAGCATTTT. Translation gives CASSFFSGANQPQHF.

CDR3 residues: CASRSGLDQETQYF. CDR3 DNA sequence: TGCGCCAGCAGAAGTGGACTCGATCAAGAGACCCAGTACTTC. The rearrangement joins TRBV5-1 to TRBJ2-5; TRBD2 might be the D (5 bases). Trimming cost V 5 bases and J 2 bases, with 13 bases left between them. The CDR3 length is 14 residues. Germline V CDR1 and CDR2: SGHRS, YFSETQ.

The table lists this clonotype with a few counts. This chain links TRBV7-2 with TRBJ2-1; D remains unclear. CDR3 length equals 15 residues. Germline V gene data show CDR1 as SGHTA and CDR2 as FQGNSA. Trimming cost V 2 bases and J 5 bases, with 13 bases left between them. CDR3 coding DNA: TGTGCCAGCAGCTTAAGCCGTGGCTGGGACAATGAGCAGTTCTTC. It is translated as CASSLSRGWDNEQFF.

The chain is built from TRBV5-1 and TRBJ1-4; 9 bases are shared with TRBD1. Germline CDR1 is SGHRS and CDR2 is YFSETQ. V lost 4 bases and J lost 5; bases outside the gene matches: 9. This CDR3 has 16 residues. The CDR3 spells CASSPNRGQGNEKLFF. CDR3 DNA: TGCGCCAGCAGCCCTAACAGGGGGCAAGGGAATGAAAAACTGTTTTTT.

V gene TRBV19 combines with J gene TRBJ1-5, with a possible D match to TRBD1 (6 bases). Germline CDR1 reads LNHDA; CDR2 reads SQIVND (reference sequence). V lost 5 bases and J lost 4, with 18 bases in between. The CDR3 has 16 residues. CDR3 protein: CASSWGRGLENQPQHF. DNA for the CDR3: TGTGCCAGTAGTTGGGGACGGGGGCTAGAAAATCAGCCCCAGCATTTT. Based on the CDR3 plus reference TRBV19 and TRBJ1-5, the full variable domain is DGGITQSPKYLFRKEGQNVTLSCEQNLNHDAMYWYRQDPGQGLRLIYYSQIVNDFQKGDIAEGYSVSREKKESFPLTVTSAQKNPTAFYLCASSWGRGLENQPQHFGDGTRLSIL.

The genes are TRBV6-2 or TRBV6-3 and TRBJ1-2; the D is unclear. CDR3 length: 15 residues. V lost 7 bases to trimming and J lost 0 bases, with 15 bases between them. Germline assignment: CDR1 MNHEY and CDR2 SVGEGT. For the CDR3, the DNA is TGTGCCAGCAAGCCTCGACTCATTTCTAACTATGGCTACACCTTC. This gives the protein CASKPRLISNYGYTF.

Only a few counts were recorded for this clonotype. The V gene is TRBV5-1, the J gene TRBJ2-1; D remains ambiguous. Trimming removed 1 base from V and 8 bases from J, with 4 bases in between. There are 11 residues in the CDR3. Germline CDR1 and CDR2: SGHRS and YFSETQ. The CDR3: CASSLSHEQFF. The CDR3 DNA sequence: TGCGCCAGCAGCTTGTCCCATGAGCAGTTCTTC.

This clonotype has just a few counts. V gene TRBV25-1 combines with J gene TRBJ1-4, with TRBD1 matching 9 bases. The V and J ends lost 4 bases and 7 bases, in that order; junction bases with no gene match: 4. The length of the CDR3 is 14 residues. The germline CDR1 and CDR2 sequences are MGHDK and SYGVNS. CDR3: CASSARDRAEKLFF. DNA for the CDR3: TGTGCCAGCAGTGCCCGGGACAGGGCTGAAAAACTGTTTTTT.

This clonotype turned up a few times. The chain uses TRBV7-2 and TRBJ1-2; D is unclear. V was clipped by 1 base and J by 4 bases, with 13 bases between them. The CDR3 extends over 15 amino acids. Per the germline V gene, CDR1 is SGHTA and CDR2 is FQGNSA. The chain's CDR3 is CASSLGPTQPYGYTF. DNA for the CDR3: TGTGCCAGCAGCTTAGGACCGACACAACCCTATGGCTACACCTTC.

This clonotype has a handful of counts. The J gene is TRBJ2-2, the V gene TRBV20-1; D is perhaps TRBD2 (6 bases). Germline-derived CDR1 and CDR2 are DFQATT and SNEGSKA (reference sequence). The CDR3 length is 16 residues. Trimming left V 0 bases short and J 4 bases short, with 15 bases between. The DNA for the CDR3 is TGCAGTGCTAGAGATGCGGGGCAGGGAGGCACCGGGGAGCTGTTTTTT. This gives the protein CSARDAGQGGTGELFF.

J is TRBJ2-3 and V is TRBV29-1, with D possibly TRBD2 on 5 matching bases. Germline V gene data show CDR1 as SQVTM and CDR2 as ANQGSEA. Trimming cost V 3 bases and J 3 bases, with 7 bases left between them. The CDR3 has 12 residues. CDR3 nucleotide sequence: TGCAGCGTTGACCTAGCAACAGATACGCAGTATTTT. Its translation is CSVDLATDTQYF.

The V call is TRBV5-1, the J call TRBJ2-3, with D hard to call. The CDR3 contains 14 residues. Germline loops: CDR1 SGHRS, CDR2 YFSETQ. The V and J ends lost 0 bases and 2 bases respectively, with 7 bases between them. The CDR3 loop reads CASSLGDPTDTQYF. The CDR3 nucleotides read TGCGCCAGCAGCTTGGGGGATCCCACAGATACGCAGTATTTT. Combining the CDR3 with reference TRBV5-1 and TRBJ2-3 gives the whole variable domain KAGVTQTPRYLIKTRGQQVTLSCSPISGHRSVSWYQQTPGQGLQFLFEYFSETQRNKGNFPGRFSGRQFSNSRSEMNVSTLELGDSALYLCASSLGDPTDTQYFGPGTRLTVL.

With respect to this clonotype: The junction differs from germline at one of its ends, possibly a read error. J is TRBJ2-3 and V is TRBV20-1, with D tentatively TRBD1 (6 bases). The CDR3 has 14 amino acids. In germline, CDR1 is DFQATT, CDR2 SNEGSKA (reference sequence). The CDR3 here is CSARDRRGSDTQYF. The CDR3, as DNA: TGCAGTGCCAGAGACCGCAGGGGTTCAGATACGCAGTATTTT.

This sequence joins TRBV5-5 and TRBJ2-7, with D tentatively TRBD1 or TRBD2 (5 bases each). Per germline, CDR1 SGHKS and CDR2 YYEKEE (reference sequence). Trimming pared 0 bases from V and 2 bases from J, leaving 12 bases between. The CDR3 covers 15 residues. DNA of the CDR3: TGTGCCAGCAGCTTGGTCTGGGACGGTACCTACGAGCAGTACTTC. It specifies CASSLVWDGTYEQYF. The full variable domain, with the rest looked up from reference TRBV5-5 and TRBJ2-7, is DAGVTQSPTHLIKTRGQQVTLRCSPISGHKSVSWYQQVLGQGPQFIFQYYEKEERGRGNFPDRFSARQFPNYSSELNVNALLLGDSALYLCASSLVWDGTYEQYFGPGTRLTVT.

The genes are TRBV11-2 and TRBJ2-3, with 8 nucleotides matching TRBD2. The CDR3 contains 16 residues. J lost 2 bases, V lost 4 bases, and 8 bases had no gene match. Germline V gene lookup returns CDR1 SGHAT and CDR2 FQNNGV. The CDR3 region has the DNA TGTGCCAGCAGCTCTGAGCGGGAGTCCCCCACAGATACGCAGTATTTT. Its protein is CASSSERESPTDTQYF.

The V call is TRBV4-1, the J call TRBJ2-7; D is possibly TRBD1 or TRBD2 (5 bases each). Germline V CDR1 and CDR2: MGHRA, YSYEKL. Trimming took off 4 bases at V and 6 bases at J, with 13 bases between the two ends. This CDR3 contains 13 residues. CDR3 nucleotide sequence: TGCGCCAGCAGCCCGGGGACGGCCGGCGAGCAGTACTTC. This gives the protein CASSPGTAGEQYF.